The T cell receptor beta chain under discussion was sequenced for a study of cytomegalovirus exposure and HLA in healthy donors. Study conclusions and caveats: Under in vitro conditions, a few CMV-associated chains were confirmed as specific for CMV antigens. When the data were analyzed later, several of the most significant clusters appeared to be linked to common viral pathogens. Follow-up analysis later connected one missense variant in DCLRE1C with trimming of TCR beta V- and J-genes.

The PCR ran on 60 Vbeta and 13 Jbeta primers. TCRdb keeps only in-frame clones here, not all; method: immunoSEQ multiplex PCR. The sample is made up of roughly 110,000 clones, and the top ten hold roughly 3.5% of it. The CDR3 spans 14 residues. Germline V gene data show CDR1 as MNHEY and CDR2 as SMNVEV (reference sequence). V trimming: 3 bases; J trimming: 9 bases; junction bases outside the gene matches: 7. To note about this clone: Its matching antigen is unknown.

This chain uses TRBV27 with TRBJ1-1; 10 bases agree with TRBD1. The receptor's source is a young man in good health and CMV-seronegative. What was sequenced was PBMCs. The CDR3 region is CASSFSGQGIQAFF. The CDR3, as DNA: TGTGCCAGCAGTTTTTCGGGACAGGGGATTCAAGCTTTCTTT.